The clone carrying this T cell receptor beta chain was counted between two and nine times. Its antigen is not identified. Primers included in the PCR were 60 Vbeta and 13 Jbeta primers. Clones were sequenced by immunoSEQ multiplex PCR, and TCRdb holds only the in-frame ones, with some missing. The sample carries about 82,000 clones, about 79% recorded once. Germline V gene lookup returns CDR1 MDHEN and CDR2 SYDVKM. V lost 4 bases to trimming and J lost 1 base, with 10 bases between them. The CDR3 runs 14 residues. This entry comes from a study of cytomegalovirus exposure and HLA in healthy donors. Study observations and caveats: Most subjects had HLA-A and HLA-B alleles reportedly predicted accurately by TCR beta sequences. Common viral pathogens seemed to be connected with several of the most significant clusters, according to a later analysis. Later analysis showed most CMV-associated TCR beta chains appearing HLA-restricted.

This TCR was recovered from a male donor in good health and CMV-seropositive. Sequenced material: PBMCs. The rearrangement links TRBV28 to TRBJ1-1, with D perhaps TRBD1 (6 bases). CDR3 sequence: CASSSGHTNTEAFF. The CDR3 DNA follows: TGTGCCAGCAGTTCGGGACACACGAACACTGAAGCTTTCTTT.